This is a list of T cell receptor beta chains from one sample in a study of regulatory T cells in long-lasting Graves disease. From the reads, TCRdb called clonotypes with MiXCR, one entry per CDR3 protein. The table lists 750 to 900 distinct CDR3 sequences, around 72% of them singletons. Sequenced material: peripheral blood mononuclear cells (PBMCs), taken with antithyroid drug treatment, in newly diagnosed or persistent Graves disease (not recorded which). Every receptor here comes from a woman in her 40s with Graves disease. CDR3s include the opening cysteine and the closing phenylalanine or tryptophan.

v_call	j_call	cdr3_aa
TRBV29-1	TRBJ1-2	CSVETPGQGAPGYTF
TRBV5-4	TRBJ2-1	CASSLELNSYNEQFF
TRBV3-1	TRBJ2-3	CASSQRIGTPDTQYF
TRBV14	TRBJ1-2	CASSPAGGSYYGYTF
TRBV5-6	TRBJ1-1	CASSHPGNTEAFF
TRBV3-1	TRBJ1-6	CASSQGDRNSPLHF
TRBV7-9	TRBJ1-1	CASSGQLEAFF
TRBV27	TRBJ2-3	CASSTGTVQTDTQYF
TRBV7-6	TRBJ2-7	CASSLGASTAIFSYEQYF
TRBV10-3	TRBJ2-2	CAISEGLENTGELFF
TRBV29-1	TRBJ2-1	CSVGKVYINNEQFF
TRBV14	TRBJ2-7	CASSHSGSWYEQYF
TRBV7-8	TRBJ2-5	CASSLIGEQAGWETQYF
TRBV27	TRBJ1-5	CASSLYSGGYQPQHF
TRBV7-3	TRBJ2-3	CASSLRRGTDTQYF
TRBV6-2/TRBV6-3	TRBJ2-4	CASSYGVAKNIQYF
TRBV12-3/TRBV12-4	TRBJ2-7	CASSLNTGPGYEQYF
TRBV29-1	TRBJ2-7	CSVDGLGEDSYEQYF
TRBV3-1	TRBJ2-1	CASSQVLAGGPLNEQFF
TRBV12-3/TRBV12-4	TRBJ2-2	CASRHPSGANTGELFF
TRBV19	TRBJ2-5	CASSTDRGRVETQYF
TRBV2	TRBJ2-1	CASSVLVEQFF
TRBV6-1	TRBJ1-6	CASRPDSNNSPLHF
TRBV7-7	TRBJ1-1	CASSLQGGSEAFF
TRBV12-3/TRBV12-4	TRBJ2-1	CASSFSSGQFF
TRBV12-3/TRBV12-4	TRBJ1-1	CASSLSRPNTEAFF
TRBV6-2/TRBV6-3	TRBJ2-1	CASSFPGTSGPKSSYNEQFF
TRBV28	TRBJ2-3	CASNPRRSTDTQYF
TRBV9	TRBJ2-2	CASSVGAGGFTGELFF
TRBV12-3/TRBV12-4	TRBJ1-3	CASSSAGTATIYF
TRBV12-3/TRBV12-4	TRBJ1-6	CATTTNNNSPLHF
TRBV19	TRBJ2-2	CASSMTGLFGELFF
TRBV13	TRBJ1-2	CASSSPSGTGDFGYTF
TRBV2	TRBJ2-7	CASRRLAGKGSYEQYF
TRBV7-6	TRBJ2-5	CASSPVGGWETQYF
TRBV18	TRBJ2-5	CASSPNGVRETQYF
TRBV28	TRBJ2-1	CASWDIWMSNEQFF